This T cell receptor (beta chain) was profiled in a study of blood T cell repertoires in COVID-19. Study details: COVID-19 samples from acute and convalescent phases originated in the United States, Italy and Spain.

Researchers sorted participants into cohorts using their self-reported clinical history. Sequencing used immunoSEQ multiplex PCR; TCRdb keeps in-frame clones, though not all of them. The data contain roughly 250,000 clones, 70% to 90% of them seen just once; the ten biggest clones take up around 3.3%. The V gene lost 2 bases and the J gene lost 3 bases, with 14 bases spanning the gap. From germline, CDR1 is LNHNV and CDR2 YYDKDF (reference sequence). The CDR3 totals 15 residues. The source material was PBMCs or T cells enriched from blood (not recorded which). This receptor was obtained from a woman aged 40-49 years with acute COVID-19. The chain uses TRBV15 and TRBJ2-7; TRBD1 might be the D (5 bases). This chain's CDR3 is CATSRPLGPNYEQYF. DNA of the CDR3: TGTGCCACCAGCAGACCATTGGGGCCGAACTACGAGCAGTACTTC.